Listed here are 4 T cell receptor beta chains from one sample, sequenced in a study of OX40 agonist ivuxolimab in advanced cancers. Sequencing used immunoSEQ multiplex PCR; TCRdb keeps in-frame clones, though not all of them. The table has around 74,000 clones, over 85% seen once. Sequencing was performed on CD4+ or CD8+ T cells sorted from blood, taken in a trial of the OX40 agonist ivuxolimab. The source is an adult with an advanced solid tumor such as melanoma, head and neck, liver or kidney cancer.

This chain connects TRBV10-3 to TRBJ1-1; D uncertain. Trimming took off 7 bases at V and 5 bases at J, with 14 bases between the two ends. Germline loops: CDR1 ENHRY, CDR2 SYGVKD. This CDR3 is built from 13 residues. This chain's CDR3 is CAITQRRGTEAFF. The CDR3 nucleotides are TGTGCCATCACCCAACGACGGGGTACTGAAGCTTTCTTT.

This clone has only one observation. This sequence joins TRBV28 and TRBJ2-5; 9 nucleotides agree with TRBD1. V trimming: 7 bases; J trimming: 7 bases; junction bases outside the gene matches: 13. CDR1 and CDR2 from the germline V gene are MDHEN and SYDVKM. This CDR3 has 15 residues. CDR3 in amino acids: CASKSLNRGLGTQYF. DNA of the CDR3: TGTGCCAGCAAATCCTTAAACAGGGGGCTTGGGACCCAGTACTTC. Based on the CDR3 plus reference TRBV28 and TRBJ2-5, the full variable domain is DVKVTQSSRYLVKRTGEKVFLECVQDMDHENMFWYRQDPGLGLRLIYFSYDVKMKEKGDIPEGYSVSREKKERFSLILESASTNQTSMYLCASKSLNRGLGTQYFGPGTRLLVL.

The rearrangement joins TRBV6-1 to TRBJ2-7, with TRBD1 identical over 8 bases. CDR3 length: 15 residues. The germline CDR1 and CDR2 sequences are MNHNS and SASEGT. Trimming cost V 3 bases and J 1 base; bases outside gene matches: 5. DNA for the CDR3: TGTGCCAGCAGTGATATTGGGACAGGTTCCTACGAGCAGTACTTC. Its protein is CASSDIGTGSYEQYF.

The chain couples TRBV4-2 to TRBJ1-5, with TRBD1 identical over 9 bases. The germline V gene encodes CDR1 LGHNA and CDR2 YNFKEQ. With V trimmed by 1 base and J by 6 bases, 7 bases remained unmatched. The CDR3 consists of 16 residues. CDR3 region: CASSQVPGQGGQPQHF. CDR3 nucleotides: TGTGCCAGCAGCCAAGTCCCGGGACAGGGTGGTCAGCCCCAGCATTTT.